This TCR beta chain was sequenced during a study of chemoradiotherapy in HPV16-positive cancers. General study findings and limits: During treatment, candidate HPV-specific clones and E7-related motifs expanded in tumor.

The V segment lost 2 bases and the J segment 2 bases; nucleotides outside the gene matches: 4. In germline, CDR1 is LGHNA, CDR2 YNFKEQ. CDR3 length: 15 residues. Profiled with immunoSEQ multiplex PCR; TCRdb holds only in-frame clones, not every one. The table includes about 7,900 clones, more than 75% detected once. As regards this clone: The antigen is not known.

The source of this sequence is a human donor with HPV-associated anogenital cancer. Sample collection was performed from a patient who underwent chemoradiotherapy. This chain links TRBV4-2 with TRBJ1-2; TRBD1 aligns across 8 bases. The CDR3 DNA follows: TGTGCCAGCAGCCAACTCCGGGACAGGAACTATGGCTACACCTTC. It specifies CASSQLRDRNYGYTF.